These 21 T cell receptor beta chains came from one sample sequenced in a study of cytomegalovirus exposure and HLA in healthy donors. The PCR made use of 60 Vbeta and 13 Jbeta primers. Only in-frame clones appear in the TCRdb table, and some are missing; sequencing was by immunoSEQ multiplex PCR. The profile covers approximately 190,000 clones, with 65% to 85% appearing a single time and around 1.6% taken by the ten largest. The sequenced sample consisted of PBMCs. The receptors were gathered from a man between 35 and 55 years old in good health and CMV-seropositive.

This chain links TRBV5-1 with TRBJ1-2, with TRBD1 as a possible D gene (6 bases). V was cut by 2 bases and J by 7 bases, with 15 bases left in between. The CDR3 runs 14 residues. CDR1 SGHRS and CDR2 YFSETQ come from the germline V gene. The CDR3, as DNA: TGCGCCAGCAGCTTACCACAGGGAACGGGTGGCTACACCTTC. As protein: CASSLPQGTGGYTF.

V usage is TRBV9 and J usage is TRBJ1-2, with D possibly matching TRBD1 (6 bases). This CDR3 is 13 amino acids long. The V gene's germline CDR1 is SGDLS and CDR2 YYNGEE. Trimming shortened V by 7 bases and J by 0 bases, and 10 bases separated the two germline ends. CDR3 sequence: CASGQPSNYGYTF. The CDR3 DNA sequence: TGTGCCAGCGGACAGCCCTCTAACTATGGCTACACCTTC.

The genes are TRBV5-1 and TRBJ1-1; D gene uncertain. CDR3 length: 14 residues. Germline assignment: CDR1 SGHRS and CDR2 YFSETQ. Between the trimmed V and J ends, which lost 0 bases and 3 bases, there was a span of 9 bases. The CDR3 DNA follows: TGCGCCAGCAGCTTGGGGGGAGGTGACACTGAAGCTTTCTTT. Its protein is CASSLGGGDTEAFF.

The chain couples TRBV13 to TRBJ2-1; 7 bases align to TRBD1. V shed 3 bases, J shed 10 bases, and the junction held 6 bases outside the gene matches. Per germline, CDR1 PRHDT and CDR2 FYEKMQ (reference sequence). The CDR3 has 13 residues. Written as DNA, the CDR3 is TGTGCCAGCAGCTTCTTAGGGGGCCTGGAGCAGTTCTTC. Protein product: CASSFLGGLEQFF. Filled out from reference TRBV13 and TRBJ2-1, the complete variable domain reads AAGVIQSPRHLIKEKRETATLKCYPIPRHDTVYWYQQGPGQDPQFLISFYEKMQSDKGSIPDRFSAQQFSDYHSELNMSSLELGDSALYFCASSFLGGLEQFFGPGTRLTVL.

The rearrangement links TRBV19 to TRBJ2-1; TRBD2 matches at 8 bases. In germline, CDR1 is LNHDA, CDR2 SQIVND (reference sequence). The ends lost 7 bases at V and 7 bases at J; junction bases unmatched: 12. The CDR3 length is 15 residues. The CDR3 reads CASTSRGLAENEQFF. The CDR3 DNA follows: TGTGCCAGTACCTCCCGAGGACTAGCCGAGAATGAGCAGTTCTTC.

Turning to this clone: The junction differs from germline at one of its ends, possibly a read error. The rearrangement uses TRBV11-2 and TRBJ2-6; TRBD1 matches 7 bases. The germline V gene has CDR1 SGHAT and CDR2 FQNNGV. This CDR3 is built from 15 residues. Written as DNA, the CDR3 is TGTGCCAGCTCACGAAAGGGGGCTGGGGCCAACGGCCTGACTTTC. Its protein is CASSRKGAGANGLTF.

This chain links TRBV28 with TRBJ1-2; 7 bases match TRBD1. The CDR3 is 14 amino acids. V lost 2 bases to trimming and J lost 5 bases; unmatched junction nucleotides: 5. Germline assignment: CDR1 MDHEN and CDR2 SYDVKM. CDR3 sequence reads: CASSLGTARYGYTF. The CDR3 DNA follows: TGTGCCAGCAGTTTAGGGACAGCGAGATATGGCTACACCTTC.

This sequence joins TRBV5-1 and TRBJ2-7; D not resolved. Deletions cut 1 base from V and 0 bases from J, with 8 bases between. Germline V gene data show CDR1 as SGHRS and CDR2 as YFSETQ. The CDR3 has 14 amino acids. CDR3 loop: CASSLSTYSYEQYF. CDR3 sequence (DNA): TGCGCCAGCAGCTTGTCGACTTACTCCTACGAGCAGTACTTC.

The chain recombines TRBV9 with TRBJ1-1; D uncertain. Germline CDR1 is SGDLS and CDR2 is YYNGEE. This CDR3 region has 14 residues. Deletions cut 1 base from V and 1 base from J, with 8 bases between. In DNA, the CDR3 is TGTGCCAGCAGCGTACTGACGGGGAACACTGAAGCTTTCTTT. Its protein product is CASSVLTGNTEAFF.

This chain connects TRBV4-3 to TRBJ1-5; D gene unclear. The V gene lost 3 bases and the J gene lost 5 bases, with 14 bases spanning the gap. The germline V gene encodes CDR1 LGHNA and CDR2 YSLEER. CDR3 length: 15 amino acids. CDR3 amino acids: CASSQADNTDQPQHF. The CDR3, as DNA: TGCGCCAGCAGCCAGGCAGATAATACCGATCAGCCCCAGCATTTT.

V usage is TRBV18 and J usage is TRBJ1-1; D remains unclear. This CDR3 contains 15 residues. The ends were cut back, 3 bases at V and 2 bases at J, with 13 bases in the middle. Germline values: CDR1 KGHSH, CDR2 LQKENI. Here the CDR3 DNA reads TGTGCCAGCTCACCCCCCTCGGGGAGCAACACTGAAGCTTTCTTT. Amino acid sequence: CASSPPSGSNTEAFF. Full variable domain (missing parts from reference TRBV18 and TRBJ1-1): NAGVMQNPRHLVRRRGQEARLRCSPMKGHSHVYWYRQLPEEGLKFMVYLQKENIIDESGMPKERFSAEFPKEGPSILRIQQVVRGDSAAYFCASSPPSGSNTEAFFGQGTRLTVV.

The rearrangement joins TRBV6-1 to TRBJ2-5; tentatively, D is TRBD2 (6 bases). Germline V gene lookup returns CDR1 MNHNS and CDR2 SASEGT. Trimming took off 4 bases at V and 11 bases at J, with 17 bases between the two ends. The CDR3 spans 13 residues. The CDR3 bases are TGTGCCAGCAGTGGGGACTGGTTCGGGGAGCAGTACTTC. Encoded protein: CASSGDWFGEQYF.

The J gene is TRBJ2-7, the V gene TRBV2, with TRBD1 identical over 7 bases. The V gene end was trimmed by 10 bases and the J gene end by 4 bases; junction bases not matched to a gene: 10. In germline, CDR1 is SNHLY, CDR2 FYNNEI. CDR3 length equals 13 residues. CDR3: CATHDRALYEQYF. CDR3 DNA sequence: TGTGCCACCCACGACAGGGCGCTTTACGAGCAGTACTTC.

V usage is TRBV29-1 and J usage is TRBJ1-2, with D possibly being TRBD1 (6 bases). The CDR3 contains 15 residues. Germline V gene lookup returns CDR1 SQVTM and CDR2 ANQGSEA. Trimming cost V 7 bases and J 3 bases, with 21 bases left between them. CDR3 residues: CSAAIAGAGDYGYTF. In DNA, the CDR3 is TGCAGCGCCGCCATTGCAGGGGCAGGGGACTATGGCTACACCTTC.

The J gene is TRBJ1-1, the V gene TRBV4-3, with unresolved D. V was shortened by 0 bases and J by 10 bases, with 12 bases between the two germline ends. The germline CDR1 and CDR2 sequences are LGHNA and YSLEER. This CDR3 region has 13 residues. CDR3 nucleotide sequence: TGCGCCAGCAGCCAAGATTGGAGGATGGGAGCTTTCTTT. Translating gives CASSQDWRMGAFF.

The chain joins TRBV2 to TRBJ2-3; TRBD2 matches 7 bases. CDR1 is SNHLY and CDR2 is FYNNEI in the germline V gene. The V segment lost 3 bases and the J segment 5 bases; nucleotides outside the gene matches: 14. The CDR3 is made up of 17 amino acids. CDR3 protein: CASSDAWLAGRVDTQYF. The CDR3 nucleotides are TGTGCCAGCAGTGACGCTTGGTTAGCGGGCCGGGTAGATACGCAGTATTTT.

The J gene is TRBJ1-2, the V gene TRBV19; possibly TRBD1 for D (6 bases). The CDR3 totals 15 residues. Germline V gene lookup returns CDR1 LNHDA and CDR2 SQIVND (reference sequence). The V end lost 4 bases, the J end lost 3 bases, and 15 bases lay between the germline ends. The CDR3 is CASSTSDSPYYGYTF. The CDR3 DNA sequence: TGTGCCAGTAGTACCTCGGACAGTCCCTACTATGGCTACACCTTC.

A single count supports this clone. The V and J genes are TRBV5-1 and TRBJ2-7, with D maybe TRBD1 (6 bases). The germline V and J ends were trimmed by 4 bases and 9 bases, with 17 bases remaining between them. Germline loops: CDR1 SGHRS, CDR2 YFSETQ. The CDR3 loop spans 13 amino acids. The CDR3 is CASSRDTQASQYF. DNA of the CDR3: TGCGCCAGCAGCCGGGACACCCAAGCGTCGCAGTACTTC. Variable domain in full (rest from reference TRBV5-1 and TRBJ2-7): KAGVTQTPRYLIKTRGQQVTLSCSPISGHRSVSWYQQTPGQGLQFLFEYFSETQRNKGNFPGRFSGRQFSNSRSEMNVSTLELGDSALYLCASSRDTQASQYFGPGTRLTVT.

This rearrangement joins TRBV5-4 to TRBJ1-1; D is perhaps TRBD1 (5 bases). Trimming removed 2 bases from V and 5 bases from J, with 10 bases in between. Germline V lookup: CDR1 SGHNT, CDR2 YYREEE (reference sequence). The CDR3 runs 13 residues. CDR3 bases: TGTGCCAGCAGCTTCAGGGAGGGGACTGAAGCTTTCTTT. Protein: CASSFREGTEAFF.

The CDR3 reads CASSLRGLEGIQPQHF. DNA of the CDR3: TGTGCCAGCAGCTTGAGAGGGCTGGAGGGAATTCAGCCCCAGCATTTT. The J gene is TRBJ1-5, the V gene TRBV5-8; D unclear. With 1 base removed from V and 6 bases from J, the gap between germline ends came to 17 bases. Germline V gene lookup returns CDR1 SGHTS and CDR2 YDEGEE. The CDR3 totals 16 residues.

This rearrangement joins TRBV2 to TRBJ2-3; 7 bases agree with TRBD1. This CDR3 is built from 13 residues. The germline CDR1 and CDR2 sequences are SNHLY and FYNNEI. With V trimmed by 8 bases and J by 1 base, 3 bases remained unmatched. The chain's CDR3 is CASRDRGTDTQYF. The CDR3 coding sequence is TGTGCCAGCCGGGACAGAGGCACAGATACGCAGTATTTT.